This T cell receptor (beta chain) was sequenced for a study of CXCR3-negative and CXCR3-positive naive CD8 T cells. The study, taken as a whole, reports: TRB CDR3s were more hydrophobic in CXCR3-positive than in CXCR3-negative naive cells.

To note about this clonotype: What it binds is not known.

The TRB cDNA libraries were prepared by 5' RACE with UMI labels. TCRdb reprocessed the 5' RACE reads and reports one entry per CDR3 protein, with no DNA. The sample includes under 85,000 distinct CDR3 sequences. Germline lookup yields CDR1 LGHNA and CDR2 YSLEER. The CDR3 contains 15 residues. Sequencing was performed on naive CXCR3+ CD8+ T cells from blood. As to subset: CD45RO-CCR7+CD27+CD95- naive CD8+ T cells expressing CXCR3 (TNR3+). The chain recombines TRBV4-3 with TRBJ1-2; with no DNA, the TCRdb D assignment of TRBD1 cannot be verified. This clonotype was obtained from a human donor in good health. Some clones in this sample may be carry-over from other donors' samples. CDR3 protein: CASSQDGGPNYGYTF.